The 8 T cell receptor beta chains presented below share a single source sample, sequenced in a study of monozygotic twins with inflammatory bowel disease. TCRdb reworked the 5' RACE reads into one entry per CDR3 protein, no DNA. In all, the sample yields some 210,000 distinct CDR3 sequences. The sample consisted of blood. These receptors all come from a human donor with ulcerative colitis or Crohn's disease, or a healthy co-twin of an affected twin (not recorded which).

This rearrangement joins TRBV10-3 to TRBJ2-1. This CDR3 has 11 amino acids. The germline CDR1 and CDR2 sequences are ENHRY and SYGVKD. CDR3 sequence reads: CAISARNEQFF.

The V call is TRBV12-5, the J call TRBJ1-5. Germline loops: CDR1 LGHNT, CDR2 FRNRAP. The CDR3 has 14 amino acids. CDR3 sequence reads: CASGIQGGGQPQHF.

This chain joins TRBV24-1 and TRBJ1-2. This CDR3 contains 14 residues. CDR1 KGHDR and CDR2 SFDVKD come from the germline V gene. CDR3 residues: CATSDFRGGGGYTF.

This rearrangement joins TRBV15 to TRBJ2-3; TCRdb selects TRBD1, and the lack of DNA leaves this call unchecked. The CDR3 consists of 16 residues. Looked up from germline, CDR1 is LNHNV and CDR2 is YYDKDF (reference sequence). Here the CDR3 reads CATSRDSSGWADTQYF.

The CDR3 reads CASSHKRQALGTGELFF. The chain carries TRBV5-1 and TRBJ2-2; TCRdb gives TRBD1 as the D gene, but with no DNA this cannot be confirmed. Germline-derived CDR1 and CDR2 are SGHRS and YFSETQ. The CDR3 is 17 residues long. Complete variable domain (other parts from reference TRBV5-1 and TRBJ2-2): KAGVTQTPRYLIKTRGQQVTLSCSPISGHRSVSWYQQTPGQGLQFLFEYFSETQRNKGNFPGRFSGRQFSNSRSEMNVSTLELGDSALYLCASSHKRQALGTGELFFGEGSRLTVL.

The chain combines TRBV20-1 with TRBJ1-1; TCRdb returns TRBD1, unconfirmable since there is no DNA. Germline CDR1 reads DFQATT; CDR2 reads SNEGSKA (reference sequence). The CDR3 runs 16 residues. CDR3 protein: CSALTRQVWQFTEAFF.

CDR3 sequence: CASSQLDYEQYF. The V gene is TRBV3-1, the J gene TRBJ2-7. CDR3 size: 12 residues. Looked up from germline, CDR1 is LGHDT and CDR2 is YNNKEL (reference sequence).

The chain employs TRBV10-3 and TRBJ1-5. The CDR3 runs 15 residues. Looked up from germline, CDR1 is ENHRY and CDR2 is SYGVKD. The CDR3: CASREGDRGNQPQHF.